This T cell receptor beta chain was observed in a study of cytomegalovirus exposure and HLA in healthy donors. Study background: Around 80 million unique TCR sequences came from HLA-typed donors in an early release.

In the case of this clone: Its matching antigen is unknown.

The PCR contained 60 Vbeta and 13 Jbeta primers. The data were produced by immunoSEQ multiplex PCR, yet TCRdb's version contains in-frame clones alone and is incomplete. The sample yields some 120,000 clones, roughly 74% seen once. General study results and limits: Later analysis showed TCR association rates varying by HLA locus, highest for DRB1 and lowest for HLA-C. An ancestry cluster, one associated with Asian ancestry, reportedly showed fewer N-insertions than the roughly 610-donor mean in a later analysis. A link between a missense DCLRE1C variant and TCR beta V- and J-gene trimming emerged from a later analysis.

Trimming removed 4 bases at V and 9 bases at J, with 17 bases between. Germline assignment: CDR1 SGHRS and CDR2 YFSETQ. The CDR3 is 14 amino acids. The chain joins TRBV5-1 to TRBJ2-1; the D gene is possibly TRBD1 (6 bases). Source material: PBMCs. The sequence derives from a woman aged 45-65 years in good health and CMV-seropositive. CDR3 amino acids: CASSVGQRIGEQFF. DNA of the CDR3: TGCGCCAGCAGCGTGGGACAACGGATCGGTGAGCAGTTCTTC.